This T cell receptor beta chain was retrieved from a study of T-cell memory formation after mild COVID-19. TCRdb recomputed calls from the 5' RACE reads with MiXCR, one row per CDR3 protein. The sample has around 530,000 distinct CDR3 sequences; about a fifth are singletons. Between the trimmed V and J ends, which lost 2 bases and 5 bases, there was a span of 12 bases. Germline CDR1 and CDR2: SNHLY and FYNNEI. The CDR3 is 14 residues long. This clonotype originated in an adult woman who had mild COVID-19 (a few samples of this study predate the infection). Cell type and time point are not known. V and J are TRBV2 and TRBJ1-2; no clear D. Sequencing was carried out using PBMCs or a T cell subset sorted from them (not recorded which). The CDR3 sequence: CASSEWATSYGYTF. The CDR3 DNA is TGTGCCAGCAGTGAATGGGCCACGTCGTATGGCTACACCTTC.